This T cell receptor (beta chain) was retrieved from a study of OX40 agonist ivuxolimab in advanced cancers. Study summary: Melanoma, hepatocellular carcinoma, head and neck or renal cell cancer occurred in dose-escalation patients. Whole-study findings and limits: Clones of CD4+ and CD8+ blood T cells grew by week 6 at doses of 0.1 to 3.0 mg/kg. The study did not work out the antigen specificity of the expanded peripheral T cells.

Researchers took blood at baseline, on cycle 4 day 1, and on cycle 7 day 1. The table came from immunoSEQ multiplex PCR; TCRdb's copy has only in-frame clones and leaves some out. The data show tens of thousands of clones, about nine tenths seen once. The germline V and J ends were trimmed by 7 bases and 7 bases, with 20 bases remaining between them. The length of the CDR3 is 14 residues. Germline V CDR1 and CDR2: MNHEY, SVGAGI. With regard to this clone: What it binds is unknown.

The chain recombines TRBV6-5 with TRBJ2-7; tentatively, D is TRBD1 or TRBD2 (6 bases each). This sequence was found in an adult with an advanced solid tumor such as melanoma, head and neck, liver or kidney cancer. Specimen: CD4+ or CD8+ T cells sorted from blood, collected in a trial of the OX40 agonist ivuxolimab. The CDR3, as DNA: TGTGCCAGCACCCTCCTCACGGGGGCTGAAGAGCAGTACTTC. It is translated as CASTLLTGAEEQYF.